This T cell receptor beta chain is from a study of cytomegalovirus exposure and HLA in healthy donors. Looking at the study overall: There were 100 million to 130 million unique TCR beta sequences, drawn from approximately 190 million T cells, in an earlier analysis. Broader study findings: A later analysis reportedly found that, within productive TCRs, an Asian-associated ancestry cluster had fewer N-insertions than the mean observed across the approximately 700 donors.

For this clone: Its cognate antigen is unknown.

CDR1 SEHNR and CDR2 FQNEAQ come from the germline V gene (reference sequence). Trimming took 2 bases from V and 5 from J; bases not matched to a gene: 6. This CDR3 spans 15 amino acids. The PCR had 60 Vbeta and 13 Jbeta primers. Some clones are missing from TCRdb's copy, which holds only in-frame ones; the method was immunoSEQ multiplex PCR. The sample contains over 80,000 clones, roughly 82% of which appear only once. Everyone who donated was a healthy bone marrow donor. Donors showed nominal health when sampled, although they likely had unrecorded immune exposures. The chain links TRBV7-9 to TRBJ2-1, with 7 bases matching TRBD2. This TCR was sampled from a man aged 25-45 years in good health and CMV-seropositive. Sequencing used PBMCs. Here the CDR3 DNA reads TGTGCCAGCAGCTTACAGCGGGGTACGAACAATGAGCAGTTCTTC. Protein product: CASSLQRGTNNEQFF. Filled out from reference TRBV7-9 and TRBJ2-1, the complete variable domain reads DTGVSQNPRHKITKRGQNVTFRCDPISEHNRLYWYRQTLGQGPEFLTYFQNEAQLEKSRLLSDRFSAERPKGSFSTLEIQRTEQGDSAMYLCASSLQRGTNNEQFFGPGTRLTVL.